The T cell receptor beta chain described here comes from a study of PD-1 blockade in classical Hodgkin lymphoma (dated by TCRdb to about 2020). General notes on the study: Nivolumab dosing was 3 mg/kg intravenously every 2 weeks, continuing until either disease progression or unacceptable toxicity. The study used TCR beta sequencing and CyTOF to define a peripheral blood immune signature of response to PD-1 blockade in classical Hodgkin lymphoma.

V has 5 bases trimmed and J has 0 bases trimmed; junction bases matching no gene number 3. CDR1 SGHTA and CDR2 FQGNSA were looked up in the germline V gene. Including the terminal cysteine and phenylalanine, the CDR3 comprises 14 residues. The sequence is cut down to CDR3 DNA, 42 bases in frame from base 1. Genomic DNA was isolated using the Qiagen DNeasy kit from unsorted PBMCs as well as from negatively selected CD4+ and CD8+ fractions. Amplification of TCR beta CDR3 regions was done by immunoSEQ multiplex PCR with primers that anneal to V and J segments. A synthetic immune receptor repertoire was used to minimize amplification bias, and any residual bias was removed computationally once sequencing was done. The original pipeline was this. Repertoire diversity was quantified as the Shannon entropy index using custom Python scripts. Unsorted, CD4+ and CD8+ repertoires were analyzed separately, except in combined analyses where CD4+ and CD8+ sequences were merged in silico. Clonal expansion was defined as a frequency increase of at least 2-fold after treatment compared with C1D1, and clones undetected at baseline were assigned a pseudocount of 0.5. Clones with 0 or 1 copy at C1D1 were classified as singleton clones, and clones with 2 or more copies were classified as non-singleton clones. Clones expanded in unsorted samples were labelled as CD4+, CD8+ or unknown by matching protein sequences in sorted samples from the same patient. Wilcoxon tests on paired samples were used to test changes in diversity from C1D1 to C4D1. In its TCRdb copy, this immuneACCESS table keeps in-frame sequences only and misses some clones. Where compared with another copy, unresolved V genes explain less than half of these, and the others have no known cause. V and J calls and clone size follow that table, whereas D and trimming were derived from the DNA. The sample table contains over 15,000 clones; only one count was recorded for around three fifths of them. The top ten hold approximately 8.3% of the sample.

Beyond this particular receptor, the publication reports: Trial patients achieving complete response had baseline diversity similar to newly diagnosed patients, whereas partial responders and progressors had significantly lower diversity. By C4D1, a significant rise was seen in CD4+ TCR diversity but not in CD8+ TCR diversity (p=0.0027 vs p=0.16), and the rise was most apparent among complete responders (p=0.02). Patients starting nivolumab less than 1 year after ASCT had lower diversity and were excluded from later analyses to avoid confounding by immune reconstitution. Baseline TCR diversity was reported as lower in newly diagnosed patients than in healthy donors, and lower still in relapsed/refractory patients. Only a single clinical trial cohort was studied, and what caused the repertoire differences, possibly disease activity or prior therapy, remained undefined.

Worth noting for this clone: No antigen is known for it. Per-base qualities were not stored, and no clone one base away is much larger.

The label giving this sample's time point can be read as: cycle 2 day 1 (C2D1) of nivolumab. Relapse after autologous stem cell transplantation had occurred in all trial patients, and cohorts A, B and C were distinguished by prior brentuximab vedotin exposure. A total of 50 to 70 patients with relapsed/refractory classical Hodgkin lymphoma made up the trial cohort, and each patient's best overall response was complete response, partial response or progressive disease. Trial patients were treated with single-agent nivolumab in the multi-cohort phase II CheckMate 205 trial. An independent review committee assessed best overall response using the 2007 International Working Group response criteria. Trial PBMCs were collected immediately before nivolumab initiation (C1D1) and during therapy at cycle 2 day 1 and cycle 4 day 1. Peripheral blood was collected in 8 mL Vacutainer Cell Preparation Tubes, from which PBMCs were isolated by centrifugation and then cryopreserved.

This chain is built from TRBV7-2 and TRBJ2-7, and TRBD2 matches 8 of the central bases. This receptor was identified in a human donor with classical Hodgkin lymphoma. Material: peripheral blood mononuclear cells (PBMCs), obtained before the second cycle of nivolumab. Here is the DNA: TGTGCCAGCAGCGTCCGGGAGGGCTCCTACGAGCAGTACTTC. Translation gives CASSVREGSYEQYF.